The 14 T cell receptor beta chains reported below all come from one sample, sequenced in a study of identical twins (dated by TCRdb to the mid-2010s). Library preparation used 5' RACE. Sequencing instrument: Illumina HiSeq 2000. Using fastp trimming at Q25 and MiXCR clonotype assembly, TCRdb reanalyzed the public sequencing data and kept in-frame beta chains. CDR3 protein duplicates are merged, each entry listing the most common genes and DNA. This sample is represented by 690,000 or so distinct CDR3 sequences; 8.5% to 9.5% of them were singletons. The ten most abundant clones make up around 0.95% of the sample. These data were also reused for a study on yellow fever vaccine responses in identical twins.

Source material: PBMCs. All receptors derive from a woman aged 18-29 years in good health.

This sequence joins TRBV7-2 and TRBJ2-7; 10 bases are a match to TRBD2. V trimming: 3 bases; J trimming: 7 bases; junction bases outside the gene matches: 6. Per the germline V gene, CDR1 is SGHTA and CDR2 is FQGNSA. The CDR3 has 14 amino acids. The CDR3 reads CASSFRAGGQEQYF. CDR3 DNA sequence: TGTGCCAGCAGCTTCCGAGCGGGGGGGCAAGAGCAGTACTTC.

Here the CDR3 reads CASSFGQGLGYTF. The CDR3 nucleotides read TGTGCCAGCAGCTTCGGACAGGGGTTGGGCTACACCTTC. The V and J genes are TRBV7-9 and TRBJ1-2, with TRBD1 matching over 9 bases. This CDR3 region has 13 residues. J gave up 8 bases and V 3 bases, and 4 bases lay outside the gene matches. Germline assignment: CDR1 SEHNR and CDR2 FQNEAQ (reference sequence).

The table lists this clonotype with many counts. This rearrangement joins TRBV4-1 to TRBJ2-1, with 16 bases lining up with TRBD2. This CDR3 has 19 amino acids. Trimming removed 3 bases from V and 0 bases from J; junction bases left unmatched: 5. The germline V gene has CDR1 MGHRA and CDR2 YSYEKL. The CDR3 nucleotides are TGCGCCAGCAGCCACCCGGGACTAGCGGGAGGGAGCTCCTACAATGAGCAGTTCTTC. The encoded protein is CASSHPGLAGGSSYNEQFF.

The J gene is TRBJ2-1, the V gene TRBV6-1, with D perhaps TRBD1 or TRBD2 (5 bases each). V lost 8 bases to trimming and J lost 4 bases, with 18 bases between them. The CDR3 runs 15 residues. The V gene's germline CDR1 is MNHNS and CDR2 SASEGT. The CDR3 DNA is TGTGCCAGCGGAACCTCCCGGGACGGATACAATGAGCAGTTCTTC. Its translation: CASGTSRDGYNEQFF.

The sample holds many counts of this clonotype. The V call is TRBV12-3 or TRBV12-4, the J call TRBJ2-1; D possibly corresponds to TRBD2 (5 bases). The CDR3 is 14 residues long. V lost 2 bases and J 12 bases, leaving 17 bases between the germline ends. As DNA, the CDR3 is TGTGCCAGCAGTTTATCAGTCGGACCCGGGGTGCAGTTCTTC. Translation: CASSLSVGPGVQFF.

This clonotype has only a few counts. The chain carries TRBV29-1 and TRBJ1-5, with 9 nucleotides matching TRBD1. The J segment lost 6 bases and the V segment lost 7 bases, leaving 7 bases of the junction unmatched. Germline V lookup: CDR1 SQVTM, CDR2 ANQGSEA. The CDR3 is made up of 13 amino acids. CDR3 loop: CSAVTGGGQPQHF. The DNA of the CDR3 is TGCAGCGCCGTTACAGGGGGCGGTCAGCCCCAGCATTTT.

This clonotype was seen a few times. The chain uses TRBV6-2 or TRBV6-3 and TRBJ2-1, with 9 bases fitting TRBD2. CDR1 and CDR2 from the germline V gene are MNHEY and SVGEGT. This CDR3 region has 14 residues. V lost 11 bases and J lost 3; bases outside the gene matches: 8. Written as DNA, the CDR3 is TGTGCCTCCTGTAGGACTAGCGTCTACAATGAGCAGTTCTTC. This encodes CASCRTSVYNEQFF.

This clonotype was found many times. DNA of the CDR3: TGCAGTGCTAGAGATCCAGGGGGCGGCCAGCCCCAGCATTTT. It is translated as CSARDPGGGQPQHF. The V and J genes are TRBV20-1 and TRBJ1-5; 8 bases fit TRBD1. The CDR3 extends over 14 amino acids. Unmatched junction bases numbered 5, after V lost 0 bases and J lost 7 bases. Germline V gene sequence: CDR1 DFQATT, CDR2 SNEGSKA (reference sequence).

This clonotype was counted between two and nine times. The CDR3 protein is CASSREGQGANEQYF. The CDR3 DNA sequence: TGCGCCAGCAGCCGGGAGGGACAGGGGGCCAACGAGCAGTACTTC. The chain carries TRBV4-1 and TRBJ2-7, with TRBD1 identical over 12 bases. This CDR3 has 15 residues. Trimming removed 4 bases from V and 5 bases from J; junction bases left unmatched: 6. Germline V lookup: CDR1 MGHRA, CDR2 YSYEKL.

This clonotype was seen a handful of times. V usage is TRBV13 and J usage is TRBJ1-5, with D maybe TRBD1 (6 bases). The CDR3 sequence is 22 residues long. Deletions cut 1 base from V and 0 bases from J, with 28 bases between. Per germline, CDR1 PRHDT and CDR2 FYEKMQ (reference sequence). CDR3 DNA sequence: TGTGCCAGCAGCTTAGATATTTCCCAGACAGGCGAAAGTTACTATAGCAATCAGCCCCAGCATTTT. It is translated as CASSLDISQTGESYYSNQPQHF.

This clonotype showed up many times. The chain combines TRBV12-3 or TRBV12-4 with TRBJ2-5; D perhaps matches TRBD2 (6 bases). The CDR3 spans 14 residues. V shed 3 bases and J shed 2 bases, with 10 bases lying between them. CDR3: CASSFGGVQETQYF. The CDR3 region has the DNA TGTGCCAGCAGTTTCGGCGGGGTACAAGAGACCCAGTACTTC.

The chain uses TRBV20-1 and TRBJ2-3, with D tentatively TRBD2 (5 bases). V was trimmed by 5 bases and J by 3 bases, leaving 12 bases between them. This CDR3 contains 13 residues. The germline CDR1 and CDR2 sequences are DFQATT and SNEGSKA (reference sequence). The CDR3 sequence: CSAGDYQTDTQYF. The CDR3 DNA follows: TGCAGTGCTGGCGACTATCAGACAGATACGCAGTATTTT.

The gene calls are TRBV10-2 and TRBJ2-3, with D possibly being TRBD2 (5 bases). Trimming stripped 10 bases from V and 2 bases from J, with 16 bases between. The CDR3 is 14 residues long. Germline V gives CDR1 WSHSY, CDR2 SAAADI. DNA for the CDR3: TGCGCCACCCGCCGAGCGGCAGTCACAGATACGCAGTATTTT. Its translation is CATRRAAVTDTQYF.

At least ten counts were recorded for this clonotype. The gene calls are TRBV28 and TRBJ2-5; TRBD1 matches 10 bases. This CDR3 is 16 amino acids long. The ends lost 5 bases at V and 5 bases at J; junction bases unmatched: 11. CDR1 and CDR2 (germline): MDHEN, SYDVKM. The CDR3 protein is CASSPLGTGDTETQYF. The CDR3 bases are TGTGCCAGCAGTCCTCTGGGGACAGGGGATACGGAGACCCAGTACTTC.